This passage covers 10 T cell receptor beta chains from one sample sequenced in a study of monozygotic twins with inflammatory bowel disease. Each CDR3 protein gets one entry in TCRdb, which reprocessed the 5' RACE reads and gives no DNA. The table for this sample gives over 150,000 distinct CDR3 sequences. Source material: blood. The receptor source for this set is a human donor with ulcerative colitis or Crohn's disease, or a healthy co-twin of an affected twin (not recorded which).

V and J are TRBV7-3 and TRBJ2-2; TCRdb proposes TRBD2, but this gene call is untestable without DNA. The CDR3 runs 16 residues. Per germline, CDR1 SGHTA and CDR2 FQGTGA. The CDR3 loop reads CASSPTTVASAGELFF. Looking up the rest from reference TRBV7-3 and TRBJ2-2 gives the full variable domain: GAGVSQTPSNKVTEKGKYVELRCDPISGHTALYWYRQSLGQGPEFLIYFQGTGAADDSGLPNDRFFAVRPEGSVSTLKIQRTERGDSAVYLCASSPTTVASAGELFFGEGSRLTVL.

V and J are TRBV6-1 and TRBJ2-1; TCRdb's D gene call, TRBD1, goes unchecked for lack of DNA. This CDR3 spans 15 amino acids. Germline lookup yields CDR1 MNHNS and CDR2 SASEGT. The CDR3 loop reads CASSTGQRRLNEQFF.

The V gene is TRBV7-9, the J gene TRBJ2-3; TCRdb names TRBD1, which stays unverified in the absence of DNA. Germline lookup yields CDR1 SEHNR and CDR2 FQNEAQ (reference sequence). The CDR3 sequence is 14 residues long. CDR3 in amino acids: CASSAGGAADTQYF.

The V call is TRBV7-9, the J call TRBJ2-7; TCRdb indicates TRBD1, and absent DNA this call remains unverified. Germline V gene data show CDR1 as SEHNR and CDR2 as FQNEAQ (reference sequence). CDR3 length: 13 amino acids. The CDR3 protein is CASSPRPTGEQYF.

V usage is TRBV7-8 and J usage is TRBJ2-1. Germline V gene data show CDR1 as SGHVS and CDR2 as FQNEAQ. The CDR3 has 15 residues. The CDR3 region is CASSRLESSYNEQFF.

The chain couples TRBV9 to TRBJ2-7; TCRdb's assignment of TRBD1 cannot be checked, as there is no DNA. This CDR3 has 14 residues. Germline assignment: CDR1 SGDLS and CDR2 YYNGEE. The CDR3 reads CASSVGTGASEQYF.

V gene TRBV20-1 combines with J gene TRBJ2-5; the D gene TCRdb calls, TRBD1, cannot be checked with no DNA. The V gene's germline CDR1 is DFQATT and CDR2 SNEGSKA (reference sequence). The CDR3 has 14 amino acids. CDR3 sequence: CSAGREWGAETQYF.

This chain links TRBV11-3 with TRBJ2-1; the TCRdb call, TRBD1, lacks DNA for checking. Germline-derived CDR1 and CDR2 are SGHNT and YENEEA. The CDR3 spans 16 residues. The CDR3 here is CASSFNNRGGSNEQFF.

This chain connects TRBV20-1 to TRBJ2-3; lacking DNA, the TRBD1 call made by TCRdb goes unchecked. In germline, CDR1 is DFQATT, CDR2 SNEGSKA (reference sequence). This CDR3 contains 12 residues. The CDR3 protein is CSVRGSADTQYF.

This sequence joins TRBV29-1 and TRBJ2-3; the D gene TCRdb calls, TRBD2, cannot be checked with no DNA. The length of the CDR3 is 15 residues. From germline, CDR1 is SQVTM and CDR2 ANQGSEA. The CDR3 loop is CSVEPGLADTDTQYF.